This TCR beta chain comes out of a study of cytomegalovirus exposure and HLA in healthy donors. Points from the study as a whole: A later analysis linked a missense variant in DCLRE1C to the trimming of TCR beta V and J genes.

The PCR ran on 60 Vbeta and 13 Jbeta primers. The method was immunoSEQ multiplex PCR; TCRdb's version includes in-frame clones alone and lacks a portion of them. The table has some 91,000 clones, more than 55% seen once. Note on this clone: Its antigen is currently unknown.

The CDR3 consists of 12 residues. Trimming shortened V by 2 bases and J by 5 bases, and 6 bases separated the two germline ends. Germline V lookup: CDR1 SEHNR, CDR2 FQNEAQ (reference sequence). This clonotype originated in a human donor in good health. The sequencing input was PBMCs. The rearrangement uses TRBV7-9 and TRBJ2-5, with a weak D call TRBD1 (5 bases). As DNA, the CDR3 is TGTGCCAGCAGCTTAAAGGGGGAGACCCAGTACTTC. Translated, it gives CASSLKGETQYF.